The 25 T cell receptor beta chains below all came from one sample that was sequenced in a study of T cell responses to AZD1222 COVID-19 vaccine. Profiled with immunoSEQ multiplex PCR; TCRdb holds only in-frame clones, not every one. In the table there are 110,000 to 150,000 clones, about 93% of which are singletons. Material: peripheral blood, obtained on day 0 of AZD1222 vaccination. All receptors come from an adult in good health.

This sequence joins TRBV5-6 and TRBJ1-5; TRBD1 might be the D (5 bases). Germline V gene lookup returns CDR1 SGHDT and CDR2 YYEEEE. The CDR3 runs to 14 residues. Trimming shortened V by 1 base and J by 7 bases, and 12 bases separated the two germline ends. CDR3 sequence (DNA): TGTGCCAGCAGCTTGCGCGCAGGGCTACAGCCCCAGCATTTT. Protein product: CASSLRAGLQPQHF. The variable domain in full, with the rest retrieved from reference TRBV5-6 and TRBJ1-5, is DAGVTQSPTHLIKTRGQQVTLRCSPKSGHDTVSWYQQALGQGPQFIFQYYEEEERQRGNFPDRFSGHQFPNYSSELNVNALLLGDSALYLCASSLRAGLQPQHFGDGTRLSIL.

The chain has TRBV3-1 (or the pseudogene TRBV3-2) and TRBJ2-2; D ambiguous. The V and J ends lost 1 base and 2 bases respectively, with 17 bases between them. This CDR3 comprises 18 residues. CDR1 and CDR2 (germline): LGHDT, YNNKEL (reference sequence). The CDR3 region is CASSQGWRRAPNTGELFF. The CDR3 DNA reads as TGTGCCAGCAGCCAAGGTTGGCGACGGGCTCCCAACACCGGGGAGCTGTTTTTT.

The V and J genes are TRBV3-1 (or the pseudogene TRBV3-2) and TRBJ2-1; TRBD1 is a possible D gene (7 bases). Germline CDR1 is LGHDT and CDR2 is YNNKEL (reference sequence). V lost 0 bases and J 2 bases, leaving 8 bases between the germline ends. The CDR3 covers 15 residues. Here the CDR3 DNA reads TGTGCCAGCAGCCAAGACAGGGGGGCCTACAATGAGCAGTTCTTC. Its translation is CASSQDRGAYNEQFF.

The chain is built from TRBV4-1 and TRBJ1-1, with D tentatively TRBD1 (6 bases). Trimming stripped 6 bases from V and 6 bases from J, with 17 bases between. CDR1 is MGHRA, CDR2 YSYEKL, per germline. CDR3 length equals 14 residues. The CDR3 reads CASRYGTYRPEAFF. In DNA form, the CDR3 reads TGCGCCAGCAGATACGGGACATACCGGCCTGAAGCTTTCTTT.

This clone was counted a single time. The chain is built from TRBV2 and TRBJ2-3, with D perhaps TRBD1 or TRBD2 (5 bases each). This CDR3 contains 12 residues. The V gene lost 6 bases and the J gene lost 5 bases, with 9 bases spanning the gap. CDR1 is SNHLY and CDR2 is FYNNEI in the germline V gene. CDR3 loop: CASRRGGDTQYF. CDR3 DNA sequence: TGTGCCAGCAGGCGTGGGGGAGATACGCAGTATTTT.

The chain is built from TRBV19 and TRBJ2-7; unclear D gene. The CDR3 spans 14 residues. The ends were cut back, 3 bases at V and 2 bases at J, with 11 bases in the middle. Germline V gene data show CDR1 as LNHDA and CDR2 as SQIVND (reference sequence). CDR3 loop: CASSMVGGAYEQYF. The DNA for the CDR3 is TGTGCCAGTAGTATGGTGGGCGGAGCCTACGAGCAGTACTTC.

The table lists this clone with a count of one. The chain employs TRBV30 and TRBJ1-4, with D possibly being TRBD1 (5 bases). CDR1 is GTSNPN and CDR2 is SVGIG in the germline V gene (reference sequence). The CDR3 spans 17 residues. Trimming removed 3 bases from V and 4 bases from J, with 21 bases in between. The CDR3 DNA sequence: TGTGCCTGGAGGCACCCGCCAGGGTTTAAAGTTAATGAAAAACTGTTTTTT. Translation: CAWRHPPGFKVNEKLFF. Complete variable domain (other parts from reference TRBV30 and TRBJ1-4): SQTIHQWPATLVQPVGSPLSLECTVEGTSNPNLYWYRQAAGRGLQLLFYSVGIGQISSEVPQNLSASRPQDRQFILSSKKLLLSDSGFYLCAWRHPPGFKVNEKLFFGSGTQLSVL.

The chain joins TRBV11-2 to TRBJ1-2; 9 nucleotides line up with TRBD1. Unmatched junction bases numbered 7, after V lost 5 bases and J lost 6 bases. Germline values: CDR1 SGHAT, CDR2 FQNNGV. The CDR3 is 14 residues long. This CDR3 reads CASSTRTGADGYTF. The CDR3 DNA follows: TGTGCCAGCAGCACTAGGACAGGGGCTGATGGCTACACCTTC.

The chain has TRBV12-3 or TRBV12-4 and TRBJ1-2, with 7 bases aligning to TRBD1. V shed 3 bases, J shed 11 bases, and the junction held 6 bases outside the gene matches. The CDR3 consists of 12 residues. The CDR3 loop is CASSLGRQGYTF. The CDR3 bases are TGTGCCAGCAGTTTGGGGAGACAGGGATACACCTTC.

The rearrangement joins TRBV6-1 to TRBJ1-1; the match to TRBD1 covers 7 bases. Germline assignment: CDR1 MNHNS and CDR2 SASEGT. The junction had 8 bases not matched to a gene; V was cut back by 4 bases and J by 0 bases. The CDR3 contains 16 residues. CDR3 coding DNA: TGTGCCAGCAGTGTAGGAGGGGGCCTGGTGAACACTGAAGCTTTCTTT. It yields the protein CASSVGGGLVNTEAFF.

V is TRBV5-4 and J is TRBJ2-7; D is undetermined. Germline CDR1 is SGHNT and CDR2 is YYREEE (reference sequence). The CDR3 totals 13 residues. V was trimmed by 0 bases and J by 3 bases, leaving 7 bases between them. CDR3 nucleotides: TGTGCCAGCAGCTTGGGGGTTAGCTACGAGCAGTACTTC. Its protein product is CASSLGVSYEQYF. The variable domain in full, completed from reference TRBV5-4 and TRBJ2-7, reads ETGVTQSPTHLIKTRGQQVTLRCSSQSGHNTVSWYQQALGQGPQFIFQYYREEENGRGNFPPRFSGLQFPNYSSELNVNALELDDSALYLCASSLGVSYEQYFGPGTRLTVT.

The gene calls are TRBV19 and TRBJ1-2; maybe TRBD1 (6 bases). Germline V gene sequence: CDR1 LNHDA, CDR2 SQIVND (reference sequence). Trimming pared 9 bases from V and 1 base from J, leaving 18 bases between. The CDR3 loop spans 15 amino acids. This chain's CDR3 is CASTSGDAGNYGYTF. Here the CDR3 DNA reads TGTGCCAGCACATCAGGGGACGCGGGTAACTATGGCTACACCTTC.

This clone was found once. V gene TRBV23-1 combines with J gene TRBJ2-2; D might be TRBD1 or TRBD2, each matching 7 bases. TRBV23-1 is given ORF status, its function remaining uncertain. This CDR3 has 15 residues. Trimming shortened V by 0 bases and J by 7 bases, and 12 bases separated the two germline ends. In DNA, the CDR3 is TGCGCCAGCAGTCAATCGGGAGGGGGCGTCGGGGAGCTGTTTTTT. As protein: CASSQSGGGVGELFF.

The gene calls are TRBV23-1 and TRBJ2-6; D not resolved. TRBV23-1 is reported as an ORF; its role is uncertain. Trimming cost V 1 base and J 1 base, with 11 bases left between them. This CDR3 region has 17 residues. As DNA, the CDR3 is TGCGCCAGCAGTCAATACGAAGAAGAGTCTGGGGCCAACGTCCTGACTTTC. This sequence encodes CASSQYEEESGANVLTF.

V usage is TRBV19 and J usage is TRBJ2-3; D is perhaps TRBD1 or TRBD2 (5 bases each). Germline values: CDR1 LNHDA, CDR2 SQIVND (reference sequence). The CDR3 extends over 12 amino acids. The ends were cut back, 3 bases at V and 9 bases at J, with 10 bases in the middle. The CDR3, as DNA: TGTGCCAGTAGTATCCAGGGCGGGACGCAGTATTTT. Translated: CASSIQGGTQYF.

The genes are TRBV11-2 and TRBJ1-4; possibly TRBD1 for D (6 bases). Germline V gene lookup returns CDR1 SGHAT and CDR2 FQNNGV. The CDR3 is 15 amino acids. Trimming removed 5 bases from V and 4 bases from J, with 14 bases in between. The CDR3 here is CASSRQGNLNEKLFF. The CDR3 DNA reads TGTGCCAGCAGCCGCCAGGGGAATCTTAATGAAAAACTGTTTTTT.

The rearrangement uses TRBV2 and TRBJ2-5; no definite D call. The CDR3 is 15 amino acids. The V gene lost 6 bases and the J gene lost 5 bases, with 19 bases spanning the gap. CDR1 and CDR2 from the germline V gene are SNHLY and FYNNEI. The CDR3 DNA follows: TGTGCCAGCAGGGTCCCTTACGTAGGGCGGGAGACCCAGTACTTC. Protein: CASRVPYVGRETQYF.

This chain joins TRBV10-3 and TRBJ2-1; D gene unclear. The CDR3 sequence is 11 residues long. The V and J ends lost 2 bases and 12 bases respectively, with 8 bases between them. Germline V gene lookup returns CDR1 ENHRY and CDR2 SYGVKD. CDR3 sequence: CAISEGQMQFF. CDR3 nucleotides: TGTGCCATCAGTGAGGGTCAGATGCAGTTCTTC.

This chain connects TRBV9 to TRBJ1-2, with D perhaps matching TRBD1 (6 bases). Trimming took 0 bases from V and 2 from J, leaving 11 bases between them. The germline CDR1 and CDR2 sequences are SGDLS and YYNGEE. The length of the CDR3 is 15 residues. The CDR3 here is CASSVVGALNYGYTF. The CDR3 bases are TGTGCCAGCAGCGTAGTGGGGGCGCTCAACTATGGCTACACCTTC.

The chain links TRBV6-5 to TRBJ1-5; D uncertain. Trimming shortened V by 9 bases and J by 5 bases, and 17 bases separated the two germline ends. The CDR3 spans 14 residues. Per germline, CDR1 MNHEY and CDR2 SVGAGI. CDR3 loop: CASSGERLHQPQHF. The DNA of the CDR3 is TGTGCCAGTTCCGGGGAGAGGTTGCATCAGCCCCAGCATTTT.

The chain uses TRBV4-3 and TRBJ2-7, with 9 bases identical to TRBD2. Germline V gene lookup returns CDR1 LGHNA and CDR2 YSLEER. The CDR3 is 14 residues long. Trimming cost V 4 bases and J 0 bases; bases outside gene matches: 1. CDR3: CASSLAGVSYEQYF. In DNA, the CDR3 is TGCGCCAGCAGCCTAGCGGGAGTCTCCTACGAGCAGTACTTC.

This sequence joins TRBV5-1 and TRBJ2-2, with D unclear. The CDR3 covers 15 residues. Germline V gene lookup returns CDR1 SGHRS and CDR2 YFSETQ. Trimming removed 1 base at V and 2 bases at J, with 9 bases between. CDR3 DNA: TGCGCCAGCAGCTTGACCGCAGTAAACACCGGGGAGCTGTTTTTT. Its protein product is CASSLTAVNTGELFF.

The chain employs TRBV6-6 and TRBJ2-1, with 16 bases identical to TRBD2. This CDR3 comprises 18 residues. Germline CDR1 reads MNHNY; CDR2 reads SVGAGI (reference sequence). Trimming at V came to 5 bases and at J to 6 bases, leaving 10 bases not matched to a gene. The CDR3 sequence is CASSREGLAGGIGNEQFF. In nucleotides, the CDR3 is TGTGCCAGCAGTCGAGAGGGACTAGCGGGAGGGATAGGCAATGAGCAGTTCTTC.

V usage is TRBV9 and J usage is TRBJ1-2, with unresolved D. Trimming took off 0 bases at V and 6 bases at J, with 15 bases between the two ends. Germline V CDR1 and CDR2: SGDLS, YYNGEE. This CDR3 contains 15 residues. CDR3 sequence: CASSVGSRAGNGYTF. In DNA, the CDR3 is TGTGCCAGCAGCGTAGGTAGCCGGGCCGGAAATGGCTACACCTTC.

This clone was seen once. The CDR3 here is CASSVPQGPYEQYF. CDR3 DNA: TGTGCCAGCAGCGTCCCACAGGGACCCTACGAGCAGTACTTC. The chain couples TRBV5-5 to TRBJ2-7, with D tentatively TRBD1 (6 bases). CDR1 is SGHKS, CDR2 YYEKEE, per germline (reference sequence). V lost 4 bases, J lost 2 bases, and 13 bases lay in between. CDR3 size: 14 residues.